The rows below give T cell receptor beta chains drawn from one sample of a study of blood T cell repertoires in COVID-19. Here immunoSEQ multiplex PCR was the method, and the copy in TCRdb shows in-frame clones only, minus some. The table lists over 130,000 clones, about 85% of them singletons, with more than 2.5% in the top ten. Sequencing was done on a sample of peripheral blood. These receptors were obtained from a human donor with COVID-19, enrolled during active disease. The donor label of this sample is uncertain. Each CDR3 is given with its conserved first and last residue. A D gene is named only where the DNA matches it firmly. Clone size is not always given. Where it is, it says once, few, many or a class for expanded clones.

D gene | clone size | CDR3 length | J gene | V gene | CDR3 protein | CDR3 DNA
- | - | 14 | TRBJ2-7 | TRBV4-1 | CASSQVWGDYEQYF | TGCGCCAGCAGCCAAGTTTGGGGGGACTACGAGCAGTACTTC
TRBD2 | - | 16 | TRBJ2-3 | TRBV4-1 | CASSQATSGGTDTQYF | TGCGCCAGCAGCCAAGCAACTAGCGGGGGGACAGATACGCAGTATTTT
TRBD1 | once | 15 | TRBJ1-6 | TRBV10-3 | CATQGQGVNNSPLHF | TGTGCCACCCAGGGACAGGGCGTGAATAATTCACCCCTCCACTTT
- | - | 15 | TRBJ1-1 | TRBV5-4 | CASSLVQGMNTEAFF | TGTGCCAGCAGCTTGGTTCAGGGGATGAACACTGAAGCTTTCTTT
- | - | 14 | TRBJ2-7 | TRBV6-5 | CASSSWGEPYEQYF | TGTGCCAGCAGTTCATGGGGGGAGCCCTACGAGCAGTACTTC
TRBD1 | - | 14 | TRBJ1-4 | TRBV2 | CASTLDRGLEKLFF | TGTGCCAGCACCCTCGACAGGGGATTGGAAAAACTGTTTTTT
- | once | 16 | TRBJ2-2 | TRBV5-1 | CASSFSTGGNTGELFF | TGCGCCAGCAGCTTTAGTACAGGCGGGAACACCGGGGAGCTGTTTTTT
- | - | 13 | TRBJ2-4 | TRBV7-3 | CASSLGQEGIQYF | TGTGCCAGCAGCTTAGGGCAAGAGGGCATTCAGTACTTC
- | few | 14 | TRBJ1-2 | TRBV6-5 | CASSYSGPNYGYTF | TGTGCCAGCAGTTACTCGGGCCCTAACTATGGCTACACCTTC
TRBD1 | - | 15 | TRBJ2-5 | TRBV7-7 | CASGLTGDRGETQYF | TGTGCCAGCGGTCTGACTGGGGACAGGGGAGAGACCCAGTACTTC
- | - | 16 | TRBJ2-7 | TRBV5-4 | CASSRGRGVDQGLQYF | TGTGCCAGCAGTCGTGGTCGGGGGGTAGATCAGGGGTTGCAGTACTTC
TRBD1 | - | 14 | TRBJ1-6 | TRBV3-1/TRBV3-2 | CASSWGQGNSPLHF | TGTGCCAGCAGCTGGGGACAGGGGAATTCACCCCTCCACTTT
TRBD1 | - | 15 | TRBJ1-2 | TRBV10-3 | CAITPRTGEDSGYTF | TGTGCCATCACCCCTAGGACAGGGGAGGATAGCGGCTACACCTTC
TRBD1 | - | 14 | TRBJ1-5 | TRBV29-1 | CSVAGQGVDQPQHF | TGCAGCGTTGCGGGACAGGGGGTCGATCAGCCCCAGCATTTT
TRBD1 | once | 14 | TRBJ1-2 | TRBV11-2 | CASSLGQGDSGYTF | TGTGCCAGCAGCTTAGGACAGGGGGACTCTGGCTACACCTTC
- | - | 14 | TRBJ1-2 | TRBV9 | CASSVERPVYGYTF | TGTGCCAGCAGCGTAGAGAGGCCCGTATATGGCTACACCTTC
TRBD1 | - | 13 | TRBJ2-7 | TRBV11-3 | CVKPRGQSYEQYF | TGTGTAAAACCCCGGGGACAGTCCTACGAGCAGTACTTC
- | - | 14 | TRBJ1-4 | TRBV25-1 | CASSIRETNEKLFF | TGTGCCAGCAGTATCAGGGAAACTAATGAAAAACTGTTTTTT
TRBD2 | few | 15 | TRBJ2-7 | TRBV6-5 | CASSRYAGVLDEQYF | TGTGCCAGCAGTAGATACGCGGGAGTTTTAGACGAGCAGTACTTC
- | - | 15 | TRBJ2-6 | TRBV11-2 | CASSGTSSGANVLTF | TGTGCCAGCAGCGGTACAAGCTCTGGGGCCAACGTCCTGACTTTC
- | - | 15 | TRBJ2-3 | TRBV24-1 | CATSDLTGSTDTQYF | TGTGCCACCAGTGATTTGACGGGTAGCACAGATACGCAGTATTTT
- | - | 12 | TRBJ1-1 | TRBV9 | CASSVVTGVAFF | TGTGCCAGCAGCGTAGTGACAGGCGTCGCTTTCTTT
- | - | 14 | TRBJ2-6 | TRBV30 | CAWSVGAGANVLTF | TGTGCCTGGAGTGTAGGAGCTGGGGCCAACGTCCTGACTTTC
TRBD2 | - | 15 | TRBJ2-1 | TRBV5-4 | CASSSQRGGGNEQFF | TGTGCCAGCAGCTCCCAGCGGGGGGGAGGGAATGAGCAGTTCTTC
TRBD1 | - | 15 | TRBJ1-2 | TRBV9 | CASSPQGVSNYGYTF | TGTGCCAGCAGCCCCCAGGGGGTCAGCAACTATGGCTACACCTTC
TRBD1 | - | 16 | TRBJ2-2 | TRBV11-1 | CASSLRAGGNTGELFF | TGTGCCAGCAGCTTGCGAGCAGGGGGGAACACCGGGGAGCTGTTTTTT
TRBD1 | - | 13 | TRBJ2-7 | TRBV7-3 | CANSFFRDSEQYF | TGTGCCAACAGCTTTTTCCGGGACAGCGAGCAGTACTTC
TRBD2 | - | 17 | TRBJ2-5 | TRBV28 | CASSSLGLAEYQETQYF | TGTGCCAGCAGTTCCCTGGGACTAGCGGAGTACCAAGAGACCCAGTACTTC
TRBD2 | - | 14 | TRBJ2-7 | TRBV6-5 | CASSRSGGPYEQYF | TGTGCCAGCAGCCGCTCGGGAGGACCCTACGAGCAGTACTTC
TRBD1 | - | 14 | TRBJ1-2 | TRBV9 | CASTRDRGIDGYTF | TGTGCCAGCACCCGGGACAGGGGGATAGATGGCTACACCTTC
- | - | 15 | TRBJ1-2 | TRBV4-1 | CASSQVEGFDYGYTF | TGCGCCAGCAGCCAAGTGGAGGGATTCGACTATGGCTACACCTTC
TRBD1 | - | 14 | TRBJ1-5 | TRBV5-1 | CASSSTGENQPQHF | TGCGCCAGCAGCTCCACAGGGGAAAATCAGCCCCAGCATTTT
- | - | 16 | TRBJ2-1 | TRBV3-1/TRBV3-2 | CASSPQHILPGGEQFF | TGTGCCAGCAGCCCCCAGCACATCCTCCCGGGTGGTGAGCAGTTCTTC
TRBD1 | few | 18 | TRBJ2-1 | TRBV7-3 | CASSLSPLVDRPYNEQFF | TGTGCCAGCAGCTTATCCCCTCTCGTGGACAGGCCTTACAATGAGCAGTTCTTC
- | once | 15 | TRBJ2-4 | TRBV18 | CASSPPNGGKNIQYF | TGTGCCAGCTCACCACCGAATGGCGGAAAAAACATTCAGTACTTC
TRBD1 | - | 14 | TRBJ2-7 | TRBV5-1 | CASSLSGGSDEQYF | TGCGCCAGCAGCTTGTCAGGGGGCAGCGACGAGCAGTACTTC
TRBD1 | - | 14 | TRBJ1-2 | TRBV3-1/TRBV3-2 | CASSLGQGAGGYTF | TGTGCCAGCAGCCTAGGACAGGGGGCAGGTGGCTACACCTTC
TRBD1 | few | 15 | TRBJ1-2 | TRBV15 | CATSREIAQGEGYTF | TGTGCCACCAGCAGAGAGATCGCACAGGGGGAAGGCTACACCTTC
TRBD1 | - | 14 | TRBJ2-7 | TRBV27 | CASSPTGNSYEQYF | TGTGCCAGCAGCCCGACAGGGAACTCCTACGAGCAGTACTTC
- | - | 14 | TRBJ2-7 | TRBV2 | CASSVQGPDYEQYF | TGTGCCAGCAGTGTGCAGGGCCCCGATTACGAGCAGTACTTC
- | - | 14 | TRBJ1-5 | TRBV15 | CATSRDRRGQPQHF | TGTGCCACCAGCAGAGATCGGCGAGGACAGCCCCAGCATTTT
TRBD1 | - | 17 | TRBJ1-5 | TRBV19 | CASRATGAFYSNQPQHF | TGTGCCAGTAGGGCCACAGGGGCCTTTTATAGCAATCAGCCCCAGCATTTT
- | - | 13 | TRBJ2-1 | TRBV12-3/TRBV12-4 | CASSLNYYNEQFF | TGTGCCAGCAGTTTAAATTACTACAATGAGCAGTTCTTC
- | - | 13 | TRBJ2-3 | TRBV10-1 | CASRRAHTDTQYF | TGCGCCAGCAGGCGGGCCCACACAGATACGCAGTATTTT
- | few | 13 | TRBJ2-2 | TRBV7-3 | CASSDSYTGELFF | TGTGCCAGCAGCGACTCCTACACCGGGGAGCTGTTTTTT
- | - | 12 | TRBJ2-5 | TRBV24-1 | CATRGAGETQYF | TGTGCCACCCGTGGGGCGGGGGAGACCCAGTACTTC
TRBD1 | - | 15 | TRBJ1-4 | TRBV5-1 | CASSSQGAGAEKLFF | TGCGCCAGCAGCTCTCAGGGGGCTGGGGCTGAAAAACTGTTTTTT
TRBD1 | - | 14 | TRBJ2-1 | TRBV18 | CASSLRTGNNEQFF | TGTGCCAGCTCACTTCGGACAGGGAACAATGAGCAGTTCTTC
- | - | 13 | TRBJ1-1 | TRBV5-1 | CASRWDLNTEAFF | TGCGCCAGCAGATGGGACTTGAACACTGAAGCTTTCTTT
TRBD1 | - | 11 | TRBJ2-1 | TRBV20-1 | CSAIVGQVEFF | TGCAGTGCTATCGTCGGACAGGTTGAGTTCTTC